This paragraph reports one T cell receptor (beta chain). Its antigen remains unidentified. Base qualities were left out, and no much larger clone turns up one base away. Sequencing was carried out with an Illumina NovaSeq 6000. cDNA libraries for TCRalpha and TCRbeta were prepared by 5'RACE using constant-segment primers, with sample barcodes and unique molecular identifiers added. RNA was extracted from every sample with Trizol reagent. Libraries were amplified in two PCR steps, with a second sample barcode and Illumina TruSeq adapters added in the second step. Libraries were sequenced on an Illumina NovaSeq with 2 x 150 bp paired-end reads. The paper's data handling went like this. The reads were demultiplexed and collapsed into UMI-guided consensus sequences using migec v1.2.7. Using mixcr v2.1.11, UMI consensuses were aligned to TRA and TRB V and J templates and then assembled into clonotypes. Expanded or contracted clonotypes were those called significant by both edgeR and NoisET, with noise models trained on biological replicates. For edgeR calls, a false discovery rate-adjusted p below 0.01 and a log2 fold-change threshold of 1 were applied. As an exploratory analysis of dynamics, PCA with hierarchical clustering was applied to max-normalized trajectories of the 1000 most abundant clonotypes. Separately sequenced CD4+ and CD8+ repertoires were used to assign a CD4 or CD8 phenotype to each responding clone. TCRdb trimmed the raw reads at Q25, called clones with MiXCR and kept productive beta chains. Every entry covers one CDR3 protein and lists the most common genes and DNA from its rows. The V and J calls and clone size come from TCRdb's table, not from the authors' own analysis. The sample table records over 400,000 distinct CDR3 sequences; 23% of these occur just once. The ten largest clones represent around 12% of the sample.

V trim: 6 bases; J trim: 7 bases; unmatched bases: 3. The CDR1 and CDR2 encoded by the germline V gene are MNHEY and SVGAGI. There are 13 amino acids in the CDR3, from cysteine to phenylalanine inclusive. Just CDR3 DNA is preserved here, 39 bases in frame from base 1. PBMCs were isolated by Ficoll-Paque density gradient centrifugation. The sample belongs to a study of T-cell memory formation after mild COVID-19 (dated by TCRdb to the early 2020s). Study-wide context: TCR sequence clusters from the two donors were found to be largely donor specific. Longitudinal TCRalpha and TCRbeta repertoire sequencing tracked T-cell clones expanding and contracting after mild COVID-19 in a couple of donors. The cohort comprised two young, previously healthy adult volunteers, one female and one male.

Results the study describes overall, beyond this receptor: Balanced CD4/CD8 phenotypes were observed for clones contracting from day 15 to 85, whereas a bias towards CD4+ was observed for a second wave of clones expanding from day 15 to 37. Some responding clones were detected in pre-infection memory, which suggested that pre-existing cross-reactive memory T cells had joined the SARS-CoV-2 response. The study included only a couple of mild cases, and larger cohorts that include severe cases with pre-infection samples were judged to be necessary. Whether the second-wave clones peaking on day 37 were SARS-CoV-2 specific was not confirmed. Contracting CD4+ clones turned up mainly in the CM and EM memory subsets, whereas EMRA was where CD8+ clones were enriched.

Here the chain combines TRBV6-5 and TRBJ2-5; TRBD2 agrees with 12 junctional bases. The specimen was PBMCs or a T cell subset sorted from them (not recorded which). The receptor was derived from an adult woman who had mild COVID-19 (a few samples of this study predate the infection). The sample titles of this study are shuffled in the database, so cell type and time point are left out; the donor was told from shared clones. The DNA reads as follows: TGTGCCAGCAGACTAGCGGGAGGTGGGACCCAGTACTTC. This is translated as CASRLAGGGTQYF.